Shown below are 6 T cell receptor beta chains from a single sample sequenced in a study of beta chain features in type 1 diabetes. Sequencing targeted expressed TCRB transcripts, as all isolated RNA had been reverse transcribed. Using immunoSEQ multiplex PCR, the repertoire was profiled, and TCRdb retains in-frame clones only, with some absent. The sample shows under 800,000 clones, about 16% of them seen only once. Sequenced input: naive CD4+ T cells from blood. The source is a man between 18 and 29 years old in good health.

This clone came up a few times. The chain is built from TRBV5-4 and TRBJ2-5; no definite D call. The CDR3 is made up of 13 amino acids. V dropped 1 base and J dropped 3 bases, with 7 bases sitting between them. From germline, CDR1 is SGHNT and CDR2 YYREEE (reference sequence). This CDR3 reads CASSLPGKETQYF. Written as DNA, the CDR3 is TGTGCCAGCAGCTTGCCGGGTAAAGAGACCCAGTACTTC.

This clone came up a few times. J is TRBJ1-4 and V is TRBV5-1, with TRBD1 matching 7 bases. The V segment lost 0 bases and the J segment 0 bases; nucleotides outside the gene matches: 5. The CDR3 is 17 amino acids. The germline gives CDR1 SGHRS, CDR2 YFSETQ. CDR3 nucleotide sequence: TGCGCCAGCAGCTTGGGAGGACAGGTTGCAACTAATGAAAAACTGTTTTTT. Protein sequence: CASSLGGQVATNEKLFF.

This clone has only a few counts. The genes are TRBV18 and TRBJ2-7; 16 bases agree with TRBD2. This CDR3 region has 18 residues. The V segment lost 3 bases and the J segment 6 bases; nucleotides outside the gene matches: 11. Germline V lookup: CDR1 KGHSH, CDR2 LQKENI. The CDR3 coding sequence is TGTGCCAGCTCACCGCCGGGACTAGCGGGAGGGTTGGAAAGCGAGCAGTACTTC. Its protein product is CASSPPGLAGGLESEQYF.

This clone appeared many times. The genes are TRBV25-1 and TRBJ2-4; TRBD2 matches 8 bases. J lost 9 bases, V lost 6 bases, and 7 bases had no gene match. This CDR3 comprises 13 residues. Germline values: CDR1 MGHDK, CDR2 SYGVNS. The CDR3 loop is CASRGSGSGIQYF. The CDR3 DNA reads as TGTGCCAGCAGGGGGAGCGGGAGCGGCATTCAGTACTTC.

There are a few counts of this clone. The V call is TRBV25-1, the J call TRBJ2-3; maybe TRBD2 (7 bases). The CDR3 contains 17 residues. Trimming removed 5 bases at V and 3 bases at J, with 21 bases between. The germline gives CDR1 MGHDK, CDR2 SYGVNS. The DNA of the CDR3 is TGTGCCAGCAGTTCCGGCAAACAGGGAGGGGGTACAGATACGCAGTATTTT. Amino acid sequence: CASSSGKQGGGTDTQYF.

There are a few counts of this clone. This chain uses TRBV9 with TRBJ2-7; maybe TRBD2 (7 bases). Looked up from germline, CDR1 is SGDLS and CDR2 is YYNGEE. The germline V and J ends were trimmed by 4 bases and 3 bases, with 20 bases remaining between them. CDR3 length equals 16 residues. As DNA, the CDR3 is TGTGCCAGCAGCCCCGGGGGGCTAGCGGCTTACTACGAGCAGTACTTC. Protein: CASSPGGLAAYYEQYF.